Below, one TCR beta chain is given with its context. The entry originates in a study of blood T cells in healthy people across ages. CDR1 is DFQATT and CDR2 is SNEGSKA in the germline V gene (reference sequence). V gave up 0 bases and J gave up 10 bases; unmatched junction bases: 4. The CDR3 is 13 residues long. The authors ran a second PCR of roughly 7 to 11 cycles using a sample-barcoded 5' primer and a J-beta primer mix. MiXCR, run by TCRdb on the 5' RACE reads, gives a single entry per CDR3 protein. The sample gives roughly 1,800,000 distinct CDR3 sequences, around 50% of which show up once; more than 2% is in the top ten.

Sequenced material: blood. The chain recombines TRBV20-1 with TRBJ1-4; 8 nucleotides match TRBD1. This receptor was obtained from a woman in her 40s in good health. CDR3 coding DNA: TGCAGTGCTAGAGAAGGAGGACAGGGAAAACTGTTTTTT. This gives the protein CSAREGGQGKLFF.